The source of this T cell receptor (beta chain) is a study of T cell responses to AZD1222 COVID-19 vaccine (dated by TCRdb to 2020 to 2023). Looking at the study overall: AZD1222 recipients with second doses at about 4 weeks or about 12 weeks were pooled, because spike-specific TCR depth and breadth did not differ between schedules. A total of under 250 trial participants underwent TCR sequencing, of whom 207 had received two doses of AZD1222 and 26 had received two doses of the MenACWY control vaccine. Trial participants were enrolled into age subgroups of 18-55, 56-69 and 70-plus years, which contained about 160, 30 and 59 TCR-sequenced participants, respectively. Broad study findings and their caveats: Because no samples from the day 14 peak response were available, repertoires could be characterized only after the peak T cell response. The whole spike protein was spanned by vaccine-associated CD4 TCRs, and dominant responses were seen in regions 160-218 and 743-854. The 56-69-year group was small, and its depth increase did not reach significance, likely because of low power. After two AZD1222 doses, spike-specific TCR breadth and depth were significantly higher than at day 0 and than in MenACWY recipients. Reportedly, almost half of the unique spike-specific TCRs recognized epitopes lying outside the regions that are mutated in the B.1.351 and B.1.1.7 variants. Participants were mostly white British and included more females than males, and it was suggested by the authors that clonal diversity may have been underestimated. Conclusions about previously exposed vaccinees are limited, since just five or six AZD1222 recipients were seropositive for SARS-CoV-2 at baseline.

The time point label of this sample denotes: baseline before first vaccination. The vaccinee samples were drawn from two UK trials, COV001 and COV002, one of which was a single-blind randomized controlled phase 2/3 trial testing AZD1222 (ChAdOx1 nCoV-19) in healthy adults. Trial participant PBMC samples were collected at day 0 and day 28 after the second dose for TCRbeta chain sequencing. Comments on this clone: The antigen it recognizes is unknown. No base qualities exist here, and no much larger clone lies one base off it. At the DNA level, this CDR3 is encoded by other sequences in the same sample as well.

V gives up 1 base and J gives up 0 bases, and the segment between their germline ends measures 4 bases. From a lookup of the germline V gene, CDR1 and CDR2 are KGHSH and LQKENI. The CDR3 spans 14 residues, from the cysteine through the phenylalanine. The kept DNA is CDR3 alone, 42 bases in frame from the first base. The CDR3 regions of human TCRbeta chains were analyzed by immunosequencing. On the authors' methods: Repertoire TCRs were checked for matches against a reference library of SARS-CoV-2-specific TCRs that had been generated using the MIRA antigen-specificity platform. Breadth was defined as the fraction of unique TCRs that were SARS-CoV-2-associated, and depth was defined as the fraction of total T cells that were SARS-CoV-2-associated. Each spike-specific TCR was assigned to its reactive spike region and to a CD4 or CD8 class using the MIRA data. Log10-transformed breadth and depth values were compared by one-way ANOVA with Sidak's multiple comparisons tests. Held by TCRdb, this immuneACCESS table contains in-frame sequences only and omits some clones. Under half of the omission traces to an unresolved V gene where checked; the cause of the rest is unknown. D and trimming were read from the DNA, whereas the V and J calls and clone size are those reported in that table. The sample table records 65,000 to 80,000 clones; 90% of these occur just once. In total, the top ten clones hold 4.2% of the sample.

This chain is built from TRBV18 and TRBJ1-3, with the D gene call left open. The sequence came from an adult in good health. Sequenced here: peripheral blood, sampled on day 0 of AZD1222 vaccination. The CDR3 amino acid sequence is: CASSPQGSGNTIYF. In nucleotides, the sequence is TGTGCCAGCTCACCACAGGGCTCTGGAAACACCATATATTTT.